These 13 T cell receptor beta chains originate from one sample sequenced in a study of shared clonotypes between healthy human individuals. Data came from immunoSEQ multiplex PCR; TCRdb stores just in-frame clones and leaves some out. Here the sample spans roughly 330,000 clones, around two thirds being singletons. The sequencing sample was made of memory CD4+ T cells sorted from blood. The subset was: CD45RA-negative fraction. All receptors come from a man aged 25-45 years in good health.

The chain carries TRBV7-2 and TRBJ2-5; no definite D call. CDR3 size: 14 residues. The germline V gene has CDR1 SGHTA and CDR2 FQGNSA. The V and J ends lost 5 bases and 2 bases respectively, with 12 bases between them. The CDR3 bases are TGTGCCAGCAGCCCCGGCGGACCGCAAGAGACCCAGTACTTC. It translates to CASSPGGPQETQYF. Together with reference TRBV7-2 and TRBJ2-5, the CDR3 gives the full variable domain: GAGVSQSPSNKVTEKGKDVELRCDPISGHTALYWYRQSLGQGLEFLIYFQGNSAPDKSGLPSDRFSAERTGGSVSTLTIQRTQQEDSAVYLCASSPGGPQETQYFGPGTRLLVL.

CDR3 bases: TGTGCCAGTAGGTCAACAGGGGTCTACAATCAGCCCCAGCATTTT. Its translation: CASRSTGVYNQPQHF. This chain joins TRBV19 and TRBJ1-5, with TRBD1 matching over 7 bases. With V trimmed by 6 bases and J by 3 bases, 8 bases remained unmatched. CDR1 and CDR2 from the germline V gene are LNHDA and SQIVND (reference sequence). The CDR3 covers 15 residues.

V and J are TRBV5-4 and TRBJ2-5; TRBD2 might be the D (6 bases). Trimming removed 0 bases at V and 5 bases at J, with 14 bases between. Germline values: CDR1 SGHNT, CDR2 YYREEE (reference sequence). The CDR3 has 15 amino acids. DNA of the CDR3: TGTGCCAGCAGCTTGGGCGGGACTCGTTATGAGACCCAGTACTTC. Protein: CASSLGGTRYETQYF.

V usage is TRBV5-5 and J usage is TRBJ2-7, with D uncertain. The CDR3 length is 11 residues. Trimming removed 5 bases at V and 6 bases at J, with 9 bases between. Per the germline V gene, CDR1 is SGHKS and CDR2 is YYEKEE (reference sequence). The CDR3 nucleotides read TGTGCCAGCAGTGGGTGGGGCGAGCAGTACTTC. It translates to CASSGWGEQYF.

This clone has a count of ten or more. This chain joins TRBV9 and TRBJ2-7; TRBD1 might be the D (5 bases). CDR1 is SGDLS, CDR2 YYNGEE, per germline. This CDR3 comprises 13 residues. With 1 base removed from V and 5 bases from J, the gap between germline ends came to 10 bases. CDR3 nucleotide sequence: TGTGCCAGCAGCGTAAGGGGTGGGCACGAGCAGTACTTC. It specifies CASSVRGGHEQYF.

The chain has TRBV7-9 and TRBJ2-1, with 9 nucleotides matching TRBD1. The CDR3 length is 18 residues. Germline assignment: CDR1 SEHNR and CDR2 FQNEAQ (reference sequence). V was pared by 1 base and J by 5 bases, with 12 bases of the junction left unmatched. The chain's CDR3 is CASSLVGAGTGKDNEQFF. The CDR3 bases are TGTGCCAGCAGCTTAGTGGGCGCCGGGACAGGGAAGGACAATGAGCAGTTCTTC.

V and J are TRBV18 and TRBJ2-7, with D perhaps matching TRBD1 (5 bases). Germline CDR1 KGHSH, CDR2 LQKENI. The CDR3 covers 13 residues. V was clipped by 3 bases and J by 7 bases, with 13 bases between them. CDR3 in amino acids: CASSPDQGWEQYF. In DNA form, the CDR3 reads TGTGCCAGCTCACCGGATCAGGGCTGGGAGCAGTACTTC.

This clone has only a few counts. The rearrangement uses TRBV10-1 and TRBJ2-2; TRBD1 matches 7 bases. Unmatched junction bases numbered 5, after V lost 5 bases and J lost 5 bases. The CDR3 consists of 14 residues. CDR1 is WNHNN, CDR2 SYGVQD, per germline (reference sequence). As DNA, the CDR3 is TGCGCCAGCAGTTCGACAGGGACAACCGGGGAGCTGTTTTTT. It yields the protein CASSSTGTTGELFF.

The V and J genes are TRBV19 and TRBJ1-5; no firm D call. CDR3 length equals 10 residues. Trimming pared 10 bases from V and 0 bases from J, leaving 1 base between. Germline-derived CDR1 and CDR2 are LNHDA and SQIVND (reference sequence). The CDR3 DNA sequence: TGTGCCACTAGCAATCAGCCCCAGCATTTT. Translation: CATSNQPQHF.

The sample holds one count of this clone. This rearrangement joins TRBV5-6 to TRBJ1-2; D possibly corresponds to TRBD1 (6 bases). Germline V gene sequence: CDR1 SGHDT, CDR2 YYEEEE. V was cut by 4 bases and J by 5 bases, with 15 bases left in between. CDR3 size: 14 residues. The CDR3 sequence: CASSPNLQGYGYTF. The CDR3 DNA follows: TGTGCCAGCAGCCCCAACCTCCAGGGGTATGGCTACACCTTC.

Notes on this clone: Other DNA sequences in this sample translate to the same CDR3. The genes are TRBV18 and TRBJ2-7; D gene unclear. Germline V lookup: CDR1 KGHSH, CDR2 LQKENI. The CDR3 has 13 residues. With 3 bases removed from V and 3 bases from J, the gap between germline ends came to 9 bases. The CDR3 DNA is TGTGCCAGCTCACCGACCAGCGACTACGAGCAGTACTTC. Residues: CASSPTSDYEQYF.

This clone turned up a few times. The rearrangement links TRBV7-9 to TRBJ2-4, with D perhaps given as TRBD1 or TRBD2 (5 bases each). The V end was cut by 7 bases, the J end by 2 bases, with 18 bases between. Germline CDR1 and CDR2: SEHNR and FQNEAQ (reference sequence). This CDR3 comprises 16 residues. In DNA form, the CDR3 reads TGTGCCAGCACTCCCGGGACCCCCCTAACCAAAAACATTCAGTACTTC. This gives the protein CASTPGTPLTKNIQYF.

CDR3 bases: TGTGCCAGCAGTACCTTCAATGAGCAGTTCTTC. Translating it yields CASSTFNEQFF. This chain connects TRBV28 to TRBJ2-1, with D hard to call. From germline, CDR1 is MDHEN and CDR2 SYDVKM. With 5 bases removed from V and 6 bases from J, the gap between germline ends came to 5 bases. The CDR3 loop spans 11 amino acids.